The present entry profiles one T cell receptor beta chain with its context. Antigen specificity is unknown. Germline V lookup: CDR1 ENHRY, CDR2 SYGVKD. The CDR3 is 12 residues long. V lost 4 bases to trimming and J lost 6 bases, with 10 bases between them. The source of the sample is a study of cytomegalovirus exposure and HLA in healthy donors. Study information: There were approximately 400 genotyped donors. Of these, 81% fell in the genetic ancestry cluster associated with self-reported Caucasian donors.

Study-wide results and caveats: In an earlier analysis, productive rearrangement rates for most beta V segments clustered near 87% or 30%. Sequencing had likely introduced a cluster of highly shared sequence variants as an artifact. In a later analysis, productive TCRs from donors in an Asian-associated ancestry cluster reportedly carried fewer N-insertions than the cohort mean.

A multiplex PCR was run with 60 Vbeta primers and 13 Jbeta primers. Sequenced by immunoSEQ multiplex PCR; TCRdb stores in-frame clones only, minus some. The table lists approximately 140,000 clones, roughly four fifths of them singletons. The sequencing input was PBMCs. The receptor was derived from a woman aged 55-69 years in good health and CMV-seronegative. This sequence joins TRBV10-3 and TRBJ2-7, with D possibly TRBD2 on 6 matching bases. The CDR3 bases are TGTGCCATCAGTGCTTTGGGGGGCGAGCAGTACTTC. As protein: CAISALGGEQYF.